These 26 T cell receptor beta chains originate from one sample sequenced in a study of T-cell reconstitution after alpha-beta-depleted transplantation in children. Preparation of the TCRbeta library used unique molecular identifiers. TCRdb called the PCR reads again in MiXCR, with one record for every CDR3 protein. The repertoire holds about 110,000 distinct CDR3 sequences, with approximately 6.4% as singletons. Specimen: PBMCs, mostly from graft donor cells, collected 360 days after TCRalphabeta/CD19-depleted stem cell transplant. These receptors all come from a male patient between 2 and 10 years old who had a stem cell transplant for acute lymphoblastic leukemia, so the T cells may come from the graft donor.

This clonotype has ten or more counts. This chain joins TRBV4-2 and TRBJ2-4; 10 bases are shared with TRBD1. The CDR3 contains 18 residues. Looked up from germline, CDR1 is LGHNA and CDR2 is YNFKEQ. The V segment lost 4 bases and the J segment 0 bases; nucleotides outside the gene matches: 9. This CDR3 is CASSRTGQGLLAKNIQYF. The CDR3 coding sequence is TGTGCCAGCAGCCGGACGGGACAGGGGTTACTAGCCAAAAACATTCAGTACTTC.

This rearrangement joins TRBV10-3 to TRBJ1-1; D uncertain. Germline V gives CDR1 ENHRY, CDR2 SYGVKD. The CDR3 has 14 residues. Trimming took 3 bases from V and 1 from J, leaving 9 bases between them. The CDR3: CAISDEKRNTEAFF. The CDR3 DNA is TGTGCCATCAGTGACGAGAAACGGAACACTGAAGCTTTCTTT.

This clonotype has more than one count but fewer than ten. CDR3 sequence (DNA): TGTGCCAGCAGCGAGGACAGGGGATTAGGCACAGATACGCAGTATTTT. Residues: CASSEDRGLGTDTQYF. The chain joins TRBV9 to TRBJ2-3; 9 bases align to TRBD1. Trimming cost V 3 bases and J 1 base; bases outside gene matches: 6. This CDR3 is built from 16 residues. CDR1 and CDR2 from the germline V gene are SGDLS and YYNGEE.

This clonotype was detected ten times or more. This CDR3 is CAISDVTSGNEQYF. CDR3 DNA sequence: TGTGCCATCAGTGACGTGACTAGCGGTAACGAGCAGTACTTC. The genes are TRBV10-3 and TRBJ2-7; 9 nucleotides line up with TRBD2. V trimming: 3 bases; J trimming: 5 bases; junction bases outside the gene matches: 5. The CDR3 runs to 14 residues. CDR1 and CDR2 (germline): ENHRY, SYGVKD.

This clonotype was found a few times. This CDR3 reads CASSLVWAAGQETQYF. The CDR3 coding sequence is TGTGCCAGCAGCTTAGTATGGGCAGCTGGCCAAGAGACCCAGTACTTC. The chain is built from TRBV7-2 and TRBJ2-5; D unclear. CDR3 size: 16 residues. Trimming shortened V by 1 base and J by 1 base, and 13 bases separated the two germline ends. Per germline, CDR1 SGHTA and CDR2 FQGNSA.

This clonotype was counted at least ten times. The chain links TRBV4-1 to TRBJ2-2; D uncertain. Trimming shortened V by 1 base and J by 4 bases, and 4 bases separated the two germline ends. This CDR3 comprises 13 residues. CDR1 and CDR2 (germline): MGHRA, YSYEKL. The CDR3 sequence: CASSQVGTGELFF. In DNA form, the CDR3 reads TGCGCCAGCAGCCAAGTGGGCACCGGGGAGCTGTTTTTT.

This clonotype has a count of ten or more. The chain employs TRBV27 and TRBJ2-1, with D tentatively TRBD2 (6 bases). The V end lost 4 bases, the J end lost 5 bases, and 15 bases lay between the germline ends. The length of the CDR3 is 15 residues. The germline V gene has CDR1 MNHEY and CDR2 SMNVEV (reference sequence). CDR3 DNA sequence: TGTGCCAGCAGTTCTCCCTGGAGGGAAGACAATGAGCAGTTCTTC. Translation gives CASSSPWREDNEQFF.

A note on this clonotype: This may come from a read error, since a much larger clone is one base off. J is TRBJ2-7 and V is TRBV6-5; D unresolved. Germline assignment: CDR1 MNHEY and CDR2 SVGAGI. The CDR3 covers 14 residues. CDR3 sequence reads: CASGYSKISYEQYF. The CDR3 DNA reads TGTGCCAGCGGTTACTCTAAGATCTCCTACGAGCAGTACTTC.

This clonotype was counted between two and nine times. The CDR3 nucleotides are TGCAGTGCTAGAGGGGGGGGGTCCTTATGGAATTCACCCCTCCACTTT. Protein product: CSARGGGSLWNSPLHF. The V call is TRBV20-1, the J call TRBJ1-6; D is possibly TRBD1 (5 bases). V was pared by 1 base and J by 7 bases, with 17 bases between. The CDR3 consists of 16 residues. Germline values: CDR1 DFQATT, CDR2 SNEGSKA (reference sequence).

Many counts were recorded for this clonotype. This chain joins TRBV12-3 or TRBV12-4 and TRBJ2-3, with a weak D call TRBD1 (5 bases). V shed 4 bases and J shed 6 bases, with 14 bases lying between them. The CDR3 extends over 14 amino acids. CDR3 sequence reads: CASSSTWTRDTQYF. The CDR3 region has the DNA TGTGCCAGCAGTTCCACCTGGACAAGGGATACGCAGTATTTT.

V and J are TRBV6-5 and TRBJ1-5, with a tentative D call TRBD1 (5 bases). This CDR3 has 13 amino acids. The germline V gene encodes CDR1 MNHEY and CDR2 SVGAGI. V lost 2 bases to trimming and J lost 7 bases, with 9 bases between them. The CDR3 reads CASSYGGRQPQHF. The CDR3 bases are TGTGCCAGCAGTTACGGGGGTAGGCAGCCCCAGCATTTT.

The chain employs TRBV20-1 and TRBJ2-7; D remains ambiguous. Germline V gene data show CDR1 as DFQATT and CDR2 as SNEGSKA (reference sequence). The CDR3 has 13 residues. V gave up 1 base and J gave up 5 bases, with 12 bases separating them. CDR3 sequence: CSARGRAMDEQYF. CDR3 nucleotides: TGCAGTGCTAGAGGGCGAGCGATGGACGAGCAGTACTTC.

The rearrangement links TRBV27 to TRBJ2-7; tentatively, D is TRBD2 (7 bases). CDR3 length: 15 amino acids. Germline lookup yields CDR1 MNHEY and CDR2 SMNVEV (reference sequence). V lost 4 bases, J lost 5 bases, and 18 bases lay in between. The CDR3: CASSSAGSGDNEQYF. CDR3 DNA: TGTGCCAGCAGTTCCGCGGGGAGCGGGGACAACGAGCAGTACTTC.

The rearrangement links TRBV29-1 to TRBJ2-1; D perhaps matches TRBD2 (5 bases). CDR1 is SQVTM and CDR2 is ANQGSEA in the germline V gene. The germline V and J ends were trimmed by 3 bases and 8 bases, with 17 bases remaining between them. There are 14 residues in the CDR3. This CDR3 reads CSVEWLALNHEQFF. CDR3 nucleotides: TGCAGCGTTGAGTGGCTAGCCCTAAACCATGAGCAGTTCTTC.

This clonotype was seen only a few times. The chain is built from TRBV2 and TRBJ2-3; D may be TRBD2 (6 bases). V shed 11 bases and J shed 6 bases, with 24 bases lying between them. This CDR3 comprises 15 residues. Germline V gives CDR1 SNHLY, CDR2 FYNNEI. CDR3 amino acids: CARVGYGGDSDTQYF. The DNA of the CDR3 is TGTGCCCGCGTTGGGTACGGGGGAGACTCGGATACGCAGTATTTT. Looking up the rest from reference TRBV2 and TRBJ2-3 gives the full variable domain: EPEVTQTPSHQVTQMGQEVILRCVPISNHLYFYWYRQILGQKVEFLVSFYNNEISEKSEIFDDQFSVERPDGSNFTLKIRSTKLEDSAMYFCARVGYGGDSDTQYFGPGTRLTVL.

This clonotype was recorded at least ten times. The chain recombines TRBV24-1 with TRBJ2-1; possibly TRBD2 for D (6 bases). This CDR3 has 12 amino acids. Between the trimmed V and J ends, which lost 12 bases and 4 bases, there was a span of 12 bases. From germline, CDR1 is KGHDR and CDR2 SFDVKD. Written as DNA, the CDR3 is TGTGCCTCCCAAGGGAGGTACAATGAGCAGTTCTTC. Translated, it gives CASQGRYNEQFF.

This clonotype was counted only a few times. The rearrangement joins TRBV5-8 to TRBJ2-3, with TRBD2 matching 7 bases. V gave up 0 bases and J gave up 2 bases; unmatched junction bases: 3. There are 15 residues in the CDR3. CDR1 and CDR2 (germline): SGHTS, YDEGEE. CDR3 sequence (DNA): TGTGCCAGCAGCTTGGGACTAGCAACCACAGATACGCAGTATTTT. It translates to CASSLGLATTDTQYF. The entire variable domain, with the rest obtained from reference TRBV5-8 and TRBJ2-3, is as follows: EAGVTQSPTHLIKTRGQQATLRCSPISGHTSVYWYQQALGLGLQFLLWYDEGEERNRGNFPPRFSGRQFPNYSSELNVNALELEDSALYLCASSLGLATTDTQYFGPGTRLTVL.

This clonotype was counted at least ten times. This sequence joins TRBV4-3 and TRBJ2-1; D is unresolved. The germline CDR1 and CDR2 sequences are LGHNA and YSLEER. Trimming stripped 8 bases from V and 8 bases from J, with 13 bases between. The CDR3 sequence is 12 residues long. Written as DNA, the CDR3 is TGCGCCAGCGGATCCTACTGGGATGAGCAGTTCTTC. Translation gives CASGSYWDEQFF.

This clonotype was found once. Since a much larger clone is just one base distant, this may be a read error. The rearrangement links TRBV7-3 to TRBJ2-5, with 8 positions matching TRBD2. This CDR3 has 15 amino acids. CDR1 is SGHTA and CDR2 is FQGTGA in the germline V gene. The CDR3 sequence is CGSSRGAGVQETQYF. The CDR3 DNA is TGTGGCAGCAGCAGAGGAGCGGGAGTCCAAGAGACCCAGTACTTC.

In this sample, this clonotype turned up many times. CDR3 bases: TGTGCCAGCGGGGGCCCGAATGAGCAGTTCTTC. Its translation is CASGGPNEQFF. The chain employs TRBV7-8 and TRBJ2-1, with a possible D match to TRBD1 (6 bases). V gave up 8 bases and J gave up 7 bases, with 9 bases separating them. This CDR3 has 11 amino acids. The germline V gene encodes CDR1 SGHVS and CDR2 FQNEAQ.

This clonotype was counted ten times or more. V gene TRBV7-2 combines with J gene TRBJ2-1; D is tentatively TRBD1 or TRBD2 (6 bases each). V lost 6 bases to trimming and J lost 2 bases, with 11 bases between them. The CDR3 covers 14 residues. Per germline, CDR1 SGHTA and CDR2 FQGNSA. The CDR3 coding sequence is TGTGCCAGCAGTAAGGGGGGAGCCTACAATGAGCAGTTCTTC. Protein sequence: CASSKGGAYNEQFF. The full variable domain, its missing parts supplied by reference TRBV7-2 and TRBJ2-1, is GAGVSQSPSNKVTEKGKDVELRCDPISGHTALYWYRQSLGQGLEFLIYFQGNSAPDKSGLPSDRFSAERTGGSVSTLTIQRTQQEDSAVYLCASSKGGAYNEQFFGPGTRLTVL.

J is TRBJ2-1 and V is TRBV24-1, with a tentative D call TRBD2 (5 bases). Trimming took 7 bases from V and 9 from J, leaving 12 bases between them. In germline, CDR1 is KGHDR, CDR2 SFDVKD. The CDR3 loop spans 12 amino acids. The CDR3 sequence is CATSPSGVEQFF. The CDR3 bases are TGTGCCACCAGCCCTTCCGGGGTTGAGCAGTTCTTC.

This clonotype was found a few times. DNA for the CDR3: TGTGCCAGCAGCGCTGGACTAGCGGGGCCGGACTCCTACGAGCAGTACTTC. Amino acid sequence: CASSAGLAGPDSYEQYF. This chain links TRBV7-9 with TRBJ2-7; 12 positions agree with TRBD2. V was pared by 5 bases and J by 0 bases, with 8 bases of the junction left unmatched. CDR3 length: 17 amino acids. Germline loops: CDR1 SEHNR, CDR2 FQNEAQ (reference sequence).

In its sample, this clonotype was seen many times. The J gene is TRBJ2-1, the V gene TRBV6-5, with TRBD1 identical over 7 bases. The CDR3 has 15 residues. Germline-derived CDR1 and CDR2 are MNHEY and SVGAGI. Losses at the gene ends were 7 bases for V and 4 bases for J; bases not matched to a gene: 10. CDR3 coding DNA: TGTGCCAGCAATCCCGGGACAGCAATTTACAATGAGCAGTTCTTC. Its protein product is CASNPGTAIYNEQFF.

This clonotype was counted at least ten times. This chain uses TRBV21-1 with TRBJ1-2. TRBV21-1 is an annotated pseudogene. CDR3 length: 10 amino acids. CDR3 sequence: CASNVSGYTF. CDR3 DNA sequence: TGTGCCAGCAACGTCAGTGGCTACACCTTC.

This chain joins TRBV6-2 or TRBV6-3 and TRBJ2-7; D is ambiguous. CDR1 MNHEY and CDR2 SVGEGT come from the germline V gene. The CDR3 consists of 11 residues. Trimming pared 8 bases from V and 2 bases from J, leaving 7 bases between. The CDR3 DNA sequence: TGTGCCAGCGCGGTAGCCTACGAGCAGTACTTC. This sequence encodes CASAVAYEQYF.